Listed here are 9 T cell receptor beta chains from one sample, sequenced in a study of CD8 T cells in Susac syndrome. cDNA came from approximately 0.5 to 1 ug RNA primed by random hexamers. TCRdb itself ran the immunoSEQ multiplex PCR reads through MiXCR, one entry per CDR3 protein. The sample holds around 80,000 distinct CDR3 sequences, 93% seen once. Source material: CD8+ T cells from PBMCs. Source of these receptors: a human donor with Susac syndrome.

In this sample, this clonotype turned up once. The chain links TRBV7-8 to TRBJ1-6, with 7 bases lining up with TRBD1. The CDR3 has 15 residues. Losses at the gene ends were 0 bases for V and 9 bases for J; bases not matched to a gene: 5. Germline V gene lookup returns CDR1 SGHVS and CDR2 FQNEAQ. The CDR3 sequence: CASSLAQGESSPLHF. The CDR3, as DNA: TGTGCCAGCAGCTTAGCGCAGGGGGAGAGTTCACCCCTCCACTTT.

The CDR3 sequence is CATRDRGHEKLFF. The CDR3 DNA reads TGTGCCACCAGAGACAGGGGGCATGAAAAACTGTTTTTT. The chain couples TRBV15 to TRBJ1-4; 10 bases match TRBD1. Unmatched junction bases numbered 1, after V lost 6 bases and J lost 6 bases. The CDR3 runs to 13 residues. Looked up from germline, CDR1 is LNHNV and CDR2 is YYDKDF (reference sequence).

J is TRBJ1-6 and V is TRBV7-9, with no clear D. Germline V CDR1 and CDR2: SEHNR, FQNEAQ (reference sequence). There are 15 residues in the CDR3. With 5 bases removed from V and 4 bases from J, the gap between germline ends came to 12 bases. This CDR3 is CASSPYQAYNSPLHF. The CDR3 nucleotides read TGTGCCAGCAGCCCATACCAAGCTTATAATTCACCCCTCCACTTT.

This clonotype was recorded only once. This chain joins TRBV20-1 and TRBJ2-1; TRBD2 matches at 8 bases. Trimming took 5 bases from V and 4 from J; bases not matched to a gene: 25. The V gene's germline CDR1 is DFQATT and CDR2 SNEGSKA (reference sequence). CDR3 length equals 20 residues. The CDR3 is CSASRGGDYHRAGTYNEQFF. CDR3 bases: TGCAGTGCTTCCCGGGGGGGGGACTACCATAGAGCTGGGACTTACAATGAGCAGTTCTTC.

CDR3 sequence: CASSPFEVEGHYGYTF. CDR3 coding DNA: TGTGCCAGCAGCCCCTTCGAGGTGGAGGGGCACTATGGCTACACCTTC. This chain links TRBV14 with TRBJ1-2, with D perhaps matching TRBD1 (5 bases). Germline V gene lookup returns CDR1 SGHDN and CDR2 FVKESK. Trimming took off 4 bases at V and 3 bases at J, with 18 bases between the two ends. This CDR3 is 16 amino acids long.

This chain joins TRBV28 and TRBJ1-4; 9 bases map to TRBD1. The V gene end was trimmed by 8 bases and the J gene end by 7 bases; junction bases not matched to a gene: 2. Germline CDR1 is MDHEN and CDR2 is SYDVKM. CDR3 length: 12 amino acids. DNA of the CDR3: TGTGCCAGCGGGACAGGGTTTGAAAAACTGTTTTTT. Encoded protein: CASGTGFEKLFF. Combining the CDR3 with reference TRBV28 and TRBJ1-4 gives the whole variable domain DVKVTQSSRYLVKRTGEKVFLECVQDMDHENMFWYRQDPGLGLRLIYFSYDVKMKEKGDIPEGYSVSREKKERFSLILESASTNQTSMYLCASGTGFEKLFFGSGTQLSVL.

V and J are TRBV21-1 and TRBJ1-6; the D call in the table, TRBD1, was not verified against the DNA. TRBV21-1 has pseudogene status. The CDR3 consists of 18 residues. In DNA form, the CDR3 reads TGTGCCAGCAGCAAAAGGGGGGGCGCGAGCTCCTATAATTCACCCCTCCACTTT. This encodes CASSKRGGASSYNSPLHF.

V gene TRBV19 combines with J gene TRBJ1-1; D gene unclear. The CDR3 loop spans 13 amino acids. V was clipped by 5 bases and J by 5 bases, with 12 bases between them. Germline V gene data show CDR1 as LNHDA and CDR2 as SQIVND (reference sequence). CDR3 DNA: TGTGCCAGTAGTTCACCCCCGGGGACTGAAGCTTTCTTT. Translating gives CASSSPPGTEAFF.

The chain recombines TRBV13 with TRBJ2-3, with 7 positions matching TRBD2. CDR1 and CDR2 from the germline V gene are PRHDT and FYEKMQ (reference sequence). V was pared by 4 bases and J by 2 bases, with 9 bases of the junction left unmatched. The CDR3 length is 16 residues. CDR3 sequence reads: CASSSRREWDTDTQYF. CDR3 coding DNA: TGTGCCAGCAGCTCAAGGCGGGAGTGGGACACAGATACGCAGTATTTT.